What follows are 24 T cell receptor beta chains derived from one specimen sequenced in a study of kidney transplant recipient with SARS-CoV-2 infection. TCRdb independently ran MiXCR on the reads; one entry per CDR3 protein. The sample consists of 200,000 to 300,000 distinct CDR3 sequences, 29% of them appearing once. This specimen was a blood sample, taken at baseline and between days 110 and 120 from a kidney transplant recipient. The receptor set was obtained from a young adult male patient who had COVID-19 and was a kidney transplant recipient. Some T cells may be the graft donor's.

This clonotype was recorded at least ten times. The rearrangement joins TRBV18 to TRBJ1-1; a possible D gene is TRBD1 (5 bases). CDR1 is KGHSH, CDR2 LQKENI, per germline. The CDR3 has 14 residues. V lost 5 bases to trimming and J lost 0 bases, with 10 bases between them. The CDR3 sequence is CASSIGGVNTEAFF. CDR3 coding DNA: TGTGCCAGCTCAATCGGGGGGGTGAACACTGAAGCTTTCTTT.

This clonotype was seen many times. This sequence joins TRBV6-2 or TRBV6-3 and TRBJ2-4; no reliable D call. Near its end, the DNA agrees better with TRBJ2-7, so the J call may be wrong. Germline-derived CDR1 and CDR2 are MNHEY and SVGEGT. The CDR3 sequence is 14 residues long. The CDR3 nucleotides are TGTGCCAGCAGTTTCGGACGGTGGAACTACGAGCAGTACTTC. Its protein is CASSFGRWNYEQYF.

This clonotype was seen repeatedly, ten times or more. This chain connects TRBV11-3 to TRBJ1-2, with D perhaps TRBD1 (5 bases). The CDR3 runs to 17 residues. Per germline, CDR1 SGHNT and CDR2 YENEEA. V was pared by 5 bases and J by 4 bases, with 23 bases between. CDR3 sequence reads: CASSGRDDLGKTYGYTF. The CDR3 coding sequence is TGTGCCAGCAGCGGCAGGGACGATCTCGGAAAGACCTATGGCTACACCTTC.

V is TRBV6-2 or TRBV6-3 and J is TRBJ1-2; D unresolved. V lost 5 bases to trimming and J lost 4 bases, with 23 bases between them. The CDR3 is 17 amino acids. Germline-derived CDR1 and CDR2 are MNHEY and SVGEGT. The CDR3 loop is CASSIPCCIGKTYGYTF. The CDR3 coding sequence is TGTGCCAGCAGTATACCATGCTGCATCGGAAAGACCTATGGCTACACCTTC.

This clonotype was observed at least ten times. V and J are TRBV20-1 and TRBJ2-2, with 14 positions matching TRBD2. With 6 bases clipped from V and 6 bases from J, the junction kept 3 bases outside the gene matches. Germline V gene sequence: CDR1 DFQATT, CDR2 SNEGSKA (reference sequence). The CDR3 runs 14 residues. CDR3 in amino acids: CSASTSGRAGELFF. CDR3 DNA: TGCAGTGCGTCGACTAGCGGGAGGGCCGGGGAGCTGTTTTTT.

This clonotype was counted many times. CDR3 in amino acids: CSARMGNRDKGNTEAFF. The CDR3 coding sequence is TGCAGTGCTAGGATGGGGAACCGGGACAAAGGGAACACTGAAGCTTTCTTT. The chain recombines TRBV20-1 with TRBJ1-1; tentative D call: TRBD1 (6 bases). V lost 3 bases, J lost 1 base, and 21 bases lay in between. The V gene's germline CDR1 is DFQATT and CDR2 SNEGSKA (reference sequence). This CDR3 comprises 17 residues.

As for this clonotype: This may come from a read error, since a much larger clone is one base off. J is TRBJ2-2 and V is TRBV30; D perhaps matches TRBD2 (5 bases). The CDR3 length is 13 residues. Germline V gives CDR1 GTSNPN, CDR2 SVGIG (reference sequence). Trimming removed 5 bases from V and 5 bases from J, with 12 bases in between. The CDR3 protein is CAWSSRRTGELFF. CDR3 nucleotides: TGTGCCTGGTCTAGCAGGAGAACCGGGGAGCTGTTTTTT.

This clonotype was found many times. This chain links TRBV3-2 with TRBJ2-2; the D call of TRBD1 is as the table states it, not checked on the DNA. TRBV3-2 is noted as a pseudogene. The CDR3 has 13 amino acids. CDR3 region: CASSHAGRRELFF. In nucleotides, the CDR3 is TGTGCCAGCAGCCATGCGGGGCGCAGGGAGCTGTTTTTT.

The V call is TRBV4-2, the J call TRBJ2-3, with no clear D. The V end lost 4 bases, the J end lost 0 bases, and 14 bases lay between the germline ends. CDR3 size: 16 residues. Germline CDR1 LGHNA, CDR2 YNFKEQ. The CDR3 DNA sequence: TGTGCCAGCAGCCCCAGAGGCTTAGATAGCACAGATACGCAGTATTTT. As protein: CASSPRGLDSTDTQYF.

This clonotype was counted at least ten times. The chain has TRBV30 and TRBJ1-5; TRBD1 is a possible D gene (5 bases). The CDR3 has 14 amino acids. V lost 0 bases, J lost 6 bases, and 12 bases lay in between. CDR1 is GTSNPN, CDR2 SVGIG, per germline (reference sequence). The CDR3 reads CAWSVGQGGQPQHF. CDR3 nucleotides: TGTGCCTGGAGTGTAGGGCAGGGAGGTCAGCCCCAGCATTTT. Combining the CDR3 with reference TRBV30 and TRBJ1-5 gives the whole variable domain SQTIHQWPATLVQPVGSPLSLECTVEGTSNPNLYWYRQAAGRGLQLLFYSVGIGQISSEVPQNLSASRPQDRQFILSSKKLLLSDSGFYLCAWSVGQGGQPQHFGDGTRLSIL.

This clonotype showed up many times. The chain is built from TRBV11-3 and TRBJ2-5; D might be TRBD1 or TRBD2, each matching 6 bases. The germline V gene has CDR1 SGHNT and CDR2 YENEEA. CDR3 length: 15 residues. Trimming took 5 bases from V and 4 from J, leaving 17 bases between them. The CDR3 DNA is TGTGCCAGCAGCCCACACGGGGGCGCCGGAGAGACCCAGTACTTC. Translating gives CASSPHGGAGETQYF.

Details on this clonotype: It may be a read error: a sequence one base away is much more abundant. The chain recombines TRBV6-5 with TRBJ2-4; D is unclear. Gene TRBJ1-2 matches the end of the DNA better, so the J call may be wrong. The CDR3 covers 17 residues. The germline gives CDR1 MNHEY, CDR2 SVGAGI. CDR3 bases: TGTGCCAGCAGTCTTTTGAAGGAATGTAGAAAGACCTATAGCTACACCTTC. Protein sequence: CASSLLKECRKTYSYTF.

This sequence joins TRBV3-1 and TRBJ2-3; possibly TRBD1 for D (5 bases). The V and J ends lost 5 bases and 1 base respectively, with 7 bases between them. Per germline, CDR1 LGHDT and CDR2 YNNKEL (reference sequence). CDR3 size: 13 residues. CDR3 amino acids: CASSGRGTDTQYF. DNA of the CDR3: TGTGCCAGCAGCGGCAGGGGCACAGATACGCAGTATTTT.

This clonotype has just a few counts. The chain links TRBV15 to TRBJ2-1; 13 bases line up with TRBD2. The ends lost 4 bases at V and 8 bases at J; junction bases unmatched: 8. The CDR3 has 16 amino acids. The germline V gene encodes CDR1 LNHNV and CDR2 YYDKDF (reference sequence). CDR3 DNA: TGTGCCACCAGCACCGGACTAGCGGGGGCTAGGGATGAGCAGTTCTTC. This encodes CATSTGLAGARDEQFF.

This clonotype was seen ten or more times. V usage is TRBV9 and J usage is TRBJ2-5, with TRBD1 identical over 9 bases. The CDR3 spans 14 residues. V was pared by 3 bases and J by 1 base, with 1 base of the junction left unmatched. The germline V gene encodes CDR1 SGDLS and CDR2 YYNGEE. The CDR3 coding sequence is TGTGCCAGCAGCGCGACAGGGGGCCAAGAGACCCAGTACTTC. Translation: CASSATGGQETQYF.

There are many counts of this clonotype. The chain combines TRBV20-1 with TRBJ1-4; D remains unclear. This CDR3 comprises 15 residues. V dropped 3 bases and J dropped 0 bases, with 11 bases sitting between them. Germline CDR1 reads DFQATT; CDR2 reads SNEGSKA (reference sequence). The CDR3 DNA follows: TGCAGTGCTAGCGGACTCTTTGCAACTAATGAAAAACTGTTTTTT. Translating gives CSASGLFATNEKLFF.

The V call is TRBV11-2, the J call TRBJ2-1, with a possible D match to TRBD2 (5 bases). Germline V CDR1 and CDR2: SGHAT, FQNNGV. The V and J ends lost 1 base and 2 bases respectively, with 15 bases between them. CDR3 length equals 17 residues. This chain's CDR3 is CASSLGSRVLAYNEQFF. CDR3 in DNA: TGTGCCAGCAGCTTAGGTTCGAGGGTACTAGCCTACAATGAGCAGTTCTTC.

On this clonotype itself: Without the conserved terminal phenylalanine or tryptophan, this CDR3 likely stems from a read error. This chain joins TRBV7-6 and TRBJ1-2; D is undetermined. This CDR3 region has 17 residues. V was clipped by 2 bases and J by 4 bases, with 20 bases between them. Per germline, CDR1 SGHVS and CDR2 FNYEAQ. The CDR3 DNA reads as TGTGCCAGCAGCTTACCTTCTGAATCTCGAAAGACCTATGGCTACACCCTC. This sequence encodes CASSLPSESRKTYGYTL.

The CDR3 DNA reads as TGTGCCACCAGTGAACCAGGGTTAGGTACGCAGTATTTT. Translating gives CATSEPGLGTQYF. The chain has TRBV24-1 and TRBJ2-3; weak D call: TRBD1 (5 bases). CDR1 is KGHDR and CDR2 is SFDVKD in the germline V gene. V dropped 4 bases and J dropped 8 bases, with 12 bases sitting between them. This CDR3 has 13 amino acids.

This clonotype was seen at least ten times. The rearrangement joins TRBV5-8 to TRBJ1-2; D is unresolved. This CDR3 region has 16 residues. Looked up from germline, CDR1 is SGHTS and CDR2 is YDEGEE. Trimming left V 7 bases short and J 4 bases short, with 23 bases between. In DNA, the CDR3 is TGTGCCAGCTGTGGAGTTCATCCACGAAAGACCTATGGCTACACCTTC. This sequence encodes CASCGVHPRKTYGYTF.

This clonotype was seen at least ten times. The chain employs TRBV20-1 and TRBJ2-5; D is possibly TRBD1 or TRBD2 (5 bases each). V gave up 6 bases and J gave up 5 bases, with 10 bases separating them. This CDR3 spans 11 amino acids. Germline CDR1 DFQATT, CDR2 SNEGSKA (reference sequence). The CDR3 region is CSAMGVETQYF. As DNA, the CDR3 is TGCAGTGCCATGGGGGTGGAGACCCAGTACTTC.

This clonotype was observed at least ten times. This chain joins TRBV7-1 and TRBJ1-2; D gene unclear. TRBV7-1 counts as an open reading frame of uncertain function. The CDR3 spans 17 residues. V was pared by 4 bases and J by 4 bases, with 22 bases between. DNA of the CDR3: TGTGCCAGCAGCTATAACCATCACGAGGGAAAGACCTATGGCTACACCTTC. This gives the protein CASSYNHHEGKTYGYTF.

This clonotype was detected many times. This chain joins TRBV9 and TRBJ2-7; TRBD2 agrees at 8 bases. From germline, CDR1 is SGDLS and CDR2 YYNGEE. The CDR3 has 12 residues. V trimming: 3 bases; J trimming: 6 bases; junction bases outside the gene matches: 2. CDR3 amino acids: CASSGTSFEQYF. The CDR3 coding sequence is TGTGCCAGCAGCGGGACTAGCTTCGAGCAGTACTTC.

This clonotype was seen at least ten times. The gene calls are TRBV3-1 and TRBJ1-2, with D unclear. Trimming removed 5 bases from V and 4 bases from J, with 23 bases in between. There are 17 residues in the CDR3. Germline lookup yields CDR1 LGHDT and CDR2 YNNKEL (reference sequence). CDR3 DNA sequence: TGTGCCAGCAGCGGGTTTAGCACCCTTCGAAAGACCTATGGCTACACCTTC. Its protein is CASSGFSTLRKTYGYTF.